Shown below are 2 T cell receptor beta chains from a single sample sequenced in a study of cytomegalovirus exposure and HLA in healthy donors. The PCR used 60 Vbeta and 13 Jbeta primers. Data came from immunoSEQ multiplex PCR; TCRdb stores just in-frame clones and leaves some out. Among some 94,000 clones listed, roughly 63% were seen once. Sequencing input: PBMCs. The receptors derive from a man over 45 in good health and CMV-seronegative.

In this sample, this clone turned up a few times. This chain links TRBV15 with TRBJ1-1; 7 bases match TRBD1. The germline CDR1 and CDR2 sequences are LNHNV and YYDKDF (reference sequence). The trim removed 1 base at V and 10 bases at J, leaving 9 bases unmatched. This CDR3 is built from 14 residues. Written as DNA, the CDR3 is TGTGCCACCAGCAGAGTCTACTATCAGGGGGGAGCTTTCTTT. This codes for CATSRVYYQGGAFF.

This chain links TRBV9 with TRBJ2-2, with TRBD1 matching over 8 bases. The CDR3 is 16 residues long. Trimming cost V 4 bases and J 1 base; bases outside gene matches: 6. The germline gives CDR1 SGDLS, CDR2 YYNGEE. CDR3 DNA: TGTGCCAGCAGCCGGACAGGGTACTGGAACACCGGGGAGCTGTTTTTT. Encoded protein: CASSRTGYWNTGELFF.